The present T cell receptor (beta chain) was sequenced within a study of blood T cells in healthy people across ages. This clonotype appeared once. The authors ran a second PCR of 7 to 11 cycles using a sample-barcoded 5' primer and a J-beta primer mix. TCRdb re-analysed the 5' RACE reads in MiXCR, keeping a single row per CDR3 protein. The table has roughly 700,000 distinct CDR3 sequences, approximately 49% seen once. This CDR3 is built from 13 residues. V lost 4 bases and J 5 bases, leaving 9 bases between the germline ends. The V gene's germline CDR1 is LGHDT and CDR2 YNNKEL (reference sequence). The chain employs TRBV3-1 and TRBJ1-3; D remains ambiguous. The specimen was blood. The sequence was obtained from a woman aged 60-75 years in good health. The DNA for the CDR3 is TGTGCCAGCAGCCCGACAAGCCGAAACACCATATATTTT. This encodes CASSPTSRNTIYF.